A selection of T cell receptor beta chains follows, all from one sample in a study of blood T cell repertoires in COVID-19. Clones were sequenced by immunoSEQ multiplex PCR, and TCRdb holds only the in-frame ones, with some missing. The data contain more than 65,000 clones, 87% of them singletons. Sequencing was carried out using peripheral blood. These receptors came from a woman of 80 years or more with active or convalescent COVID-19. CDR3s include the opening cysteine and the closing phenylalanine or tryptophan. A D gene is named only where the DNA matches it firmly. Size tells how often a clone was seen (once, few, many) or the class of an expanded clone, and some rows leave it out.

TGCGCCAGCAGCCCGATTCGGGAGACGGGAACAGATACGCAGTATTTT | CASSPIRETGTDTQYF | TRBJ2-3 | . | . | TRBV5-1
TGTGCCAGTAGTATAAGGAGGAAAGAGACCCAGTACTTC | CASSIRRKETQYF | TRBJ2-5 | . | . | TRBV19
TGCGCCAGCAGCCAAGATCGGGGACAGGGGAGGACTGAAGCTTTCTTT | CASSQDRGQGRTEAFF | TRBJ1-1 | . | TRBD1 | TRBV4-3
TGTGCCAGCAGTGAAGCACCCAGGGGGAGGTCTGGCTACACCTTC | CASSEAPRGRSGYTF | TRBJ1-2 | . | TRBD1 | TRBV6-1
TGCAGCGTGGAGGGGCGGTCTGGGGCCGGGGAGCTGTTTTTT | CSVEGRSGAGELFF | TRBJ2-2 | once | . | TRBV29-1
TGTGCCAGTTGCCACAGGGGTCTGGGTCAGCCCCAGCATTTT | CASCHRGLGQPQHF | TRBJ1-5 | . | TRBD1 | TRBV19
TGCGCCAGCAGCCAACTACAGGGGGTCTATGGCTACACCTTC | CASSQLQGVYGYTF | TRBJ1-2 | . | TRBD1 | TRBV4-1
TGTGCCAGCAGCTTTGGGTTTGGTGGGGCTGGATTCCAACCTGAGACGCAGTATTTT | CASSFGFGGAGFQPETQYF | TRBJ2-3 | once | . | TRBV7-9
TGTGCCAGCAGAGCAGGGTCTTATCCCACTGAAGCTTTCTTT | CASRAGSYPTEAFF | TRBJ1-1 | . | . | TRBV2
TGTGCCAGCTGGGGACTAGCGGGAGGGGCGGAGACCCAGTACTTC | CASWGLAGGAETQYF | TRBJ2-5 | . | TRBD2 | TRBV28
TGCGCCAGCAGCCGCTCCCCCCAGGACGAGCAGTACTTC | CASSRSPQDEQYF | TRBJ2-7 | . | . | TRBV4-3
TGTGCCAGCTCAAAAGGGGGACAGGGCCTCAATCAGCCCCAGCATTTT | CASSKGGQGLNQPQHF | TRBJ1-5 | . | TRBD1 | TRBV18
TGTGCCAGCAGCAGGGACTTGCAAAACACCATATATTTT | CASSRDLQNTIYF | TRBJ1-3 | . | . | TRBV5-4
TGTGCCACCGGGGGGGTCGGTAACACTGAAGCTTTCTTT | CATGGVGNTEAFF | TRBJ1-1 | . | . | TRBV15
TGTGCCAGCAGAGGGACAGGGGGGACCGGGGAGCTGTTTTTT | CASRGTGGTGELFF | TRBJ2-2 | . | TRBD1 | TRBV6-5
TGTGCCAGCAGCTTAGCGGTGGGCCCCTTATCCGGGGAGCTGTTTTTT | CASSLAVGPLSGELFF | TRBJ2-2 | once | . | TRBV7-9
TGTGCCAGTAACGGGGGGACGGGAAACACCATATATTTT | CASNGGTGNTIYF | TRBJ1-3 | . | . | TRBV19
TGTGCCAGCAGTTACAATCGCGGACTAGCGGCAATCCCCGAGTTCTTC | CASSYNRGLAAIPEFF | TRBJ2-1 | . | TRBD2 | TRBV6-5
TGTGCCAGCAGCCCCTTACTAGCGGGGGGTTCCTACGAGCAGTACTTC | CASSPLLAGGSYEQYF | TRBJ2-7 | . | TRBD2 | TRBV7-9
TGCGCCAGCAGCCCAGGGACTAGCGGGAACAATGAGCAGTTCTTC | CASSPGTSGNNEQFF | TRBJ2-1 | . | TRBD2 | TRBV5-1
TGTGCCAGCAGCGCATCCGGGACTAGGAGTACCGGGGAGCTGTTTTTT | CASSASGTRSTGELFF | TRBJ2-2 | . | TRBD2 | TRBV9
TGTGCCAGCGGGAGGATCGCAGATACGCAGTATTTT | CASGRIADTQYF | TRBJ2-3 | . | . | TRBV13
TGTGCCAGCAGTTTATCGGGGACTAGTCGGTATTCCGAGCAGTACTTC | CASSLSGTSRYSEQYF | TRBJ2-7 | . | TRBD2 | TRBV27
TGTGCCAGCACACGACAGTCTAATGAAAAACTGTTTTTT | CASTRQSNEKLFF | TRBJ1-4 | . | . | TRBV5-6
TGTGCCAGCAGCCTTTTTTTACAGGCGGGGGATCAGCCCCAGCATTTT | CASSLFLQAGDQPQHF | TRBJ1-5 | . | . | TRBV28
TGTGCCAGTACACCAGGACAGGGGGCGACTGAAGCTTTCTTT | CASTPGQGATEAFF | TRBJ1-1 | . | TRBD1 | TRBV19
TGTGCCAGCAGTACACGGACAGGAACTGAAGCTTTCTTT | CASSTRTGTEAFF | TRBJ1-1 | . | TRBD1 | TRBV27
TGTGCCAGCAGCCAAGGGGGGCGGACCCGAGGCTACACCTTC | CASSQGGRTRGYTF | TRBJ1-2 | once | . | TRBV3-1/TRBV3-2
TGCGCCAGCAGCCAAGCCCCTTTGCGGGACAGGGGGCTCAAGGGCACTGAAGCTTTCTTT | CASSQAPLRDRGLKGTEAFF | TRBJ1-1 | . | TRBD1 | TRBV4-1
TGCGCCAGCAGCTTGAACCAGGGCCAATTCACTGAAGCTTTCTTT | CASSLNQGQFTEAFF | TRBJ1-1 | . | . | TRBV5-1
TGTGCCAGCAGGAGACTAGCCGACCACGGGGAGCTGTTTTTT | CASRRLADHGELFF | TRBJ2-2 | . | TRBD2 | TRBV27
TGTGCCTGGAGTCCACTGGGGGCAGGCTGGGCTTCCCTCCACTTT | CAWSPLGAGWASLHF | TRBJ1-6 | . | . | TRBV30
TGTGCCAGTATGGAGGATACGCAGTATTTT | CASMEDTQYF | TRBJ2-3 | . | . | TRBV19
TGCGCCAGCAGCCAAGTCAGCCCAGCGGGAGGGAGCACAGATACGCAGTATTTT | CASSQVSPAGGSTDTQYF | TRBJ2-3 | . | TRBD2 | TRBV4-3
TGTGCCACCAGCAGCCCGTTCAGGGGTCGGGAGCAGTACTTC | CATSSPFRGREQYF | TRBJ2-7 | . | . | TRBV15
TGTGCCTGGAGTTCCTGGACTAGCGGGACCGGGAATGAGCAGTTCTTC | CAWSSWTSGTGNEQFF | TRBJ2-1 | . | TRBD2 | TRBV30
TGCGCCAGCAGTAGTCGACTTGGCACAGATACGCAGTATTTT | CASSSRLGTDTQYF | TRBJ2-3 | . | . | TRBV5-1
TGTGCCACCACAGGGACAGGCAACGGCTACACCTTC | CATTGTGNGYTF | TRBJ1-2 | . | TRBD1 | TRBV10-3
TGCGCCAGCAGCCAAGGGCATGGCGGAGCCTACAATGAGCAGTTCTTC | CASSQGHGGAYNEQFF | TRBJ2-1 | . | . | TRBV4-1
TGTGCCAGCATGGGACTAGCGGGGGCCGGGGAGACCCAGTACTTC | CASMGLAGAGETQYF | TRBJ2-5 | . | TRBD2 | TRBV2
TGTGCCACCAGTGATGGTACACAGCCCCAGCATTTT | CATSDGTQPQHF | TRBJ1-5 | . | . | TRBV24-1
TGTGCCAGCAGTGGACTAGCGGGACTGGGGTCCTACGAGCAGTACTTC | CASSGLAGLGSYEQYF | TRBJ2-7 | once | TRBD2 | TRBV6-2/TRBV6-3
TGTGCCAGCAGTTTCCCCTTAACTCAACAAGCTTTCTTT | CASSFPLTQQAFF | TRBJ1-1 | . | . | TRBV28
TGTGCCAGCAGCTTTGCCTCCAGGGTCACTGAAGCTTTCTTT | CASSFASRVTEAFF | TRBJ1-1 | . | . | TRBV13
TGTGCCAGCCGGAGGGGCGGAGATACGCAGTATTTT | CASRRGGDTQYF | TRBJ2-3 | . | . | TRBV3-1/TRBV3-2
TGTGCCACCAGTGATTTGCAGAGACAGGGGGAAGAAGAGAACACTGAAGCTTTCTTT | CATSDLQRQGEEENTEAFF | TRBJ1-1 | . | TRBD1 | TRBV24-1
TGCGCCAGCAGCCTAATCGCCATAGCGGGAGGGAATTTCGAGCAGTACTTC | CASSLIAIAGGNFEQYF | TRBJ2-7 | . | TRBD2 | TRBV4-1
TGTGCCAGCTCACCCAACCTTGCGGACACCATATATTTT | CASSPNLADTIYF | TRBJ1-3 | . | . | TRBV18
TGTGCCAGCAGTTTGGAGTACAATGAGCAGTTCTTC | CASSLEYNEQFF | TRBJ2-1 | . | . | TRBV28
TGTGCCAGCAGTGCGACAGGGGCCTCAACTAATGAAAAACTGTTTTTT | CASSATGASTNEKLFF | TRBJ1-4 | . | TRBD1 | TRBV6-1
TGCGCCAGCAGCTTGGGGTCTAGCGGGAGGGCCGATCAGTTCTTC | CASSLGSSGRADQFF | TRBJ2-1 | . | TRBD2 | TRBV5-1
TGTGCCAGCAGCCGCACGGGGAACCCGAACACTGAAGCTTTCTTT | CASSRTGNPNTEAFF | TRBJ1-1 | . | . | TRBV9
TGTGCCAGCAGTTGGGACAGAGGGGGGAAGGGGCTTGCAGCCAAAAACATTCAGTACTTC | CASSWDRGGKGLAAKNIQYF | TRBJ2-4 | once | . | TRBV28
TGTGCCACGTCGACAGGGTACTCTGGAAACACCATATATTTT | CATSTGYSGNTIYF | TRBJ1-3 | few | TRBD1 | TRBV15
TGTGCCAGCAGTCCTCGGCGGGGACAGGGTATTGTCACTGAAGCTTTCTTT | CASSPRRGQGIVTEAFF | TRBJ1-1 | . | TRBD1 | TRBV27
TGTGCCAGCAGCGTAGATCGGGACAATGAGCAGTTCTTC | CASSVDRDNEQFF | TRBJ2-1 | . | . | TRBV9
TGTGCCAGCAGCTTAGCGTGGACACTGGAGACCCAGTACTTC | CASSLAWTLETQYF | TRBJ2-5 | . | . | TRBV7-9